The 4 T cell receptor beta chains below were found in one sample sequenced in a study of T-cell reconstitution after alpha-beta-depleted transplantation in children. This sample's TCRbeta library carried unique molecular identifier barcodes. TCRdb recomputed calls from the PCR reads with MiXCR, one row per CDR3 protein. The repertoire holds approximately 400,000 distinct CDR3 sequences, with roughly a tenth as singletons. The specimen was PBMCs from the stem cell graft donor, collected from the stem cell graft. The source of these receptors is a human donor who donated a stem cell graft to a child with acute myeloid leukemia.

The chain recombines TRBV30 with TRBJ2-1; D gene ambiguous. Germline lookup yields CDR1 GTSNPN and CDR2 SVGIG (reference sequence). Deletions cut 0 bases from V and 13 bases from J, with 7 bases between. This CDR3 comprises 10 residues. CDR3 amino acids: CAWSVGVQFF. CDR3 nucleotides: TGTGCCTGGAGTGTGGGCGTTCAGTTCTTC. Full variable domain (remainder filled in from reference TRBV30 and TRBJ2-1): SQTIHQWPATLVQPVGSPLSLECTVEGTSNPNLYWYRQAAGRGLQLLFYSVGIGQISSEVPQNLSASRPQDRQFILSSKKLLLSDSGFYLCAWSVGVQFFGPGTRLTVL.

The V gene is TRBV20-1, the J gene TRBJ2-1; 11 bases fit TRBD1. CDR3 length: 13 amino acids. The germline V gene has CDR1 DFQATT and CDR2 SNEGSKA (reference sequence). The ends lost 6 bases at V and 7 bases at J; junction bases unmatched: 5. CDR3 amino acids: CSAGTGGRNEQFF. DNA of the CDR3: TGCAGTGCCGGGACAGGGGGGAGGAATGAGCAGTTCTTC.

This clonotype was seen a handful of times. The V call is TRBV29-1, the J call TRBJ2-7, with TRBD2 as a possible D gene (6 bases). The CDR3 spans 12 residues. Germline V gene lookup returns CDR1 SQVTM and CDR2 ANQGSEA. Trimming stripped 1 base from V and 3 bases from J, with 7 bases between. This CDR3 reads CSVEVRDYEQYF. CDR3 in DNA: TGCAGCGTTGAAGTGCGGGACTACGAGCAGTACTTC.

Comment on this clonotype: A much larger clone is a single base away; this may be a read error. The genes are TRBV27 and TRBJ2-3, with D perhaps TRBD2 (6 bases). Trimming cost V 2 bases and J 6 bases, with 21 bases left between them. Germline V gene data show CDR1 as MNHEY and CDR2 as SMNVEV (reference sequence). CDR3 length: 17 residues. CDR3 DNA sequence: TGTGCCAGCAGTTTAGTACCAACTACGGGACTTGTGGATACGCAGTATTTT. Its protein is CASSLVPTTGLVDTQYF.